The rows below give T cell receptor beta chains drawn from one sample of a study of T-cell reconstitution after alpha-beta-depleted transplantation in children. From the PCR reads, TCRdb called clonotypes with MiXCR, one entry per CDR3 protein. Of about 540,000 distinct CDR3 sequences in the sample, 15% to 20% are singletons; the top ten hold over 3%. The source was PBMCs from the stem cell graft donor, collected from the stem cell graft. All receptors come from a human donor who donated a stem cell graft to a child with acute lymphoblastic leukemia. CDR3s include the opening cysteine and the closing phenylalanine or tryptophan. The order of the fields is clone size, D gene, J gene, V gene, CDR3 DNA, CDR3 protein. The D gene is left open where the match is weak. Size tells how often a clone was seen (once, few, many) or the class of an expanded clone, and some rows leave it out.

size: few
D: TRBD1
J: TRBJ2-7
V: TRBV10-2
DNA: TGCGCCAGCAGTGAGTCTAGGACAGGGGCCGACGAGCAGTACTTC
CDR3: CASSESRTGADEQYF

size: few
D: TRBD1
J: TRBJ1-2
V: TRBV27
DNA: TGTGCCAGCAGTCCACCAAGGGGACAGGGGGCCTATGGCTACACCTTC
CDR3: CASSPPRGQGAYGYTF

size: NA
D: TRBD2
J: TRBJ2-1
V: TRBV24-1
DNA: TGTGCCACCAGTGATCGACTAGCGGGGAGGGAGGTCAATGAGCAGTTCTTC
CDR3: CATSDRLAGREVNEQFF

size: NA
D: NA
J: TRBJ1-1
V: TRBV29-1
DNA: TGCAGCGTTGACACAGGGCGAGGTTTGAACACTGAAGCTTTCTTT
CDR3: CSVDTGRGLNTEAFF

size: NA
D: TRBD1
J: TRBJ2-3
V: TRBV5-1
DNA: TGCGCCAGCAGGGACAGGGGGGGCACAGATACGCAGTATTTT
CDR3: CASRDRGGTDTQYF

size: NA
D: TRBD2
J: TRBJ2-1
V: TRBV7-9
DNA: TGTGCCAGCAGCCCCCCCGGGACTAGCGATAGTGAGCAGTTCTTC
CDR3: CASSPPGTSDSEQFF

size: few
D: TRBD2
J: TRBJ2-1
V: TRBV2
DNA: TGTGCCAGCAGGACCGAACTAGCGGGAGGGCCCTTGGCGTTCTTC
CDR3: CASRTELAGGPLAFF

size: few
D: NA
J: TRBJ2-3
V: TRBV5-1
DNA: TGCGCCAGCAGTTCAAGACTACCGGGAGAACCAGATACGCAGTATTTT
CDR3: CASSSRLPGEPDTQYF

size: NA
D: NA
J: TRBJ1-2
V: TRBV29-1
DNA: TGCAGCGCCCGCGGGCAGGACACAGGGGGCTACACCTTC
CDR3: CSARGQDTGGYTF

size: few
D: NA
J: TRBJ1-5
V: TRBV29-1
DNA: TGCAGCGTTTGGGAAGGGCGCAATCAGCCCCAGCATTTT
CDR3: CSVWEGRNQPQHF

size: NA
D: TRBD1
J: TRBJ2-3
V: TRBV7-3
DNA: TGTGCCAGCAGCTTAAACAGGGGGCGCGCCAATTTT
CDR3: CASSLNRGRANF

size: few
D: TRBD1
J: TRBJ2-7
V: TRBV7-6
DNA: TGTGCCAGCAGCTCATTCGACAGGGGGAGCTCCTACGAGCAGTACTTC
CDR3: CASSSFDRGSSYEQYF

size: NA
D: NA
J: TRBJ2-7
V: TRBV28
DNA: TGTGCCAGCAGTTTACAGCACACCTACGAGCAGTACTTC
CDR3: CASSLQHTYEQYF

size: NA
D: NA
J: TRBJ2-1
V: TRBV11-2
DNA: TGTGCCAGCAGCGAACCGACTATTAGCTCCTACAATGAGCAGTTCTTC
CDR3: CASSEPTISSYNEQFF

size: NA
D: NA
J: TRBJ2-7
V: TRBV12-3/TRBV12-4
DNA: TGTGCCAGCACCCCAGGCCCCGGGAATACCTACCACGAGCAGTACTTC
CDR3: CASTPGPGNTYHEQYF

size: few
D: TRBD2
J: TRBJ2-1
V: TRBV4-2
DNA: TGTGCCAGCAGCCAACAGACTAGCGGGAATGAGCAGTTCTTC
CDR3: CASSQQTSGNEQFF

size: few
D: NA
J: TRBJ2-1
V: TRBV11-1
DNA: TGTGCCAGCACCCGTGGGGAATACAATGAGCAGTTCTTC
CDR3: CASTRGEYNEQFF

size: few
D: NA
J: TRBJ2-7
V: TRBV12-3/TRBV12-4
DNA: TGTGCCAGCAGCTCGGGGACGGGGGTTAGCGAGCAGTACTTC
CDR3: CASSSGTGVSEQYF

size: few
D: NA
J: TRBJ2-7
V: TRBV20-1
DNA: TGCAGTGCTAGAGCTTTGGGGGCTTACGAGCAGTACTTC
CDR3: CSARALGAYEQYF

size: NA
D: NA
J: TRBJ1-4
V: TRBV19
DNA: TGTGCCAGTAGTAAATGGGACAACACTAATGAAAAACTGTTTTTT
CDR3: CASSKWDNTNEKLFF

size: NA
D: NA
J: TRBJ2-2
V: TRBV18
DNA: TGTGCCAGCTCACCAGCTGCACGTACGAACACCGGGGAGCTGTTTTTT
CDR3: CASSPAARTNTGELFF

size: few
D: TRBD2
J: TRBJ2-3
V: TRBV11-2
DNA: TGTGCCAGCAGCTTCCGCCCCCTTAGCGGGCTTAGCACAGATACGCAGTATTTT
CDR3: CASSFRPLSGLSTDTQYF

size: NA
D: NA
J: TRBJ2-2
V: TRBV5-1
DNA: TGCGCCAGCAGCTTGGTGGCCGGATCCACCGGGGAGCTGTTTTTT
CDR3: CASSLVAGSTGELFF

size: few
D: TRBD1
J: TRBJ1-4
V: TRBV14
DNA: TGTGCCAGCAGCCAAGTGACAGGGGCAAGTGAAAAACTGTTTTTT
CDR3: CASSQVTGASEKLFF

size: NA
D: TRBD1
J: TRBJ2-7
V: TRBV29-1
DNA: TGCAGCGTGGTTGGACAGGTCTCCTACGAGCAGTACTTC
CDR3: CSVVGQVSYEQYF

size: NA
D: TRBD1
J: TRBJ1-2
V: TRBV5-1
DNA: TGCGCCAGCAGCTTAACGGGACAGGGGATCCAAAACTATGGCTACACCTTC
CDR3: CASSLTGQGIQNYGYTF

size: NA
D: TRBD2
J: TRBJ2-5
V: TRBV3-1
DNA: TGTGCCAGCAGCGGATTCCCGGGACTAGCGGCCGAAGAGACCCAGTACTTC
CDR3: CASSGFPGLAAEETQYF

size: NA
D: TRBD1
J: TRBJ1-2
V: TRBV20-1
DNA: TGCAGTCTACGACAGGGGGACTATGGCTACACCTTC
CDR3: CSLRQGDYGYTF

size: NA
D: NA
J: TRBJ2-5
V: TRBV29-1
DNA: TGCAGCGTTGAGAACTACCAAGAGACCCAGTACTTC
CDR3: CSVENYQETQYF

size: once
D: NA
J: TRBJ1-2
V: TRBV12-3/TRBV12-4
DNA: TGTGCCAGCAGCACTAATTCGGTGGGCTACACCTTC
CDR3: CASSTNSVGYTF

size: NA
D: TRBD2
J: TRBJ2-1
V: TRBV7-9
DNA: TGTGCCAGCAGCCCACTTAGCGGGACCTCGCCTAACAATGAGCAGTTCTTC
CDR3: CASSPLSGTSPNNEQFF